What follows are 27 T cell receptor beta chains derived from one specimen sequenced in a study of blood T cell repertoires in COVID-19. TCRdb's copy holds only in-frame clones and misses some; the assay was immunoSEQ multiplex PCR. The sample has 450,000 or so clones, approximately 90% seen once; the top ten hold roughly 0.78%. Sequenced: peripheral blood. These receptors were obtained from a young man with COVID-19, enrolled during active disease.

The CDR3 here is CASSMEQGSNQPQHF. The CDR3 DNA reads as TGTGCCAGTAGTATGGAACAGGGGAGCAATCAGCCCCAGCATTTT. The rearrangement links TRBV19 to TRBJ1-5; 7 nucleotides match TRBD1. The CDR3 runs to 15 residues. The germline V gene has CDR1 LNHDA and CDR2 SQIVND (reference sequence). The V segment lost 3 bases and the J segment 1 base; nucleotides outside the gene matches: 3.

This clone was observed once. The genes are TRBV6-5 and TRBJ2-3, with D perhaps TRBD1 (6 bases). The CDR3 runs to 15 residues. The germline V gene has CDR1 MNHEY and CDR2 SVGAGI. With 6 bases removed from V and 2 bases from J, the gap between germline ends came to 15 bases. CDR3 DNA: TGTGCCAGCAGATTACTCAGGGGAAACACAGATACGCAGTATTTT. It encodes CASRLLRGNTDTQYF.

DNA of the CDR3: TGCGCCAGCAGCTCGGTAGAATCGCGGGTCGGCACAGATACGCAGTATTTT. It codes for CASSSVESRVGTDTQYF. This chain connects TRBV5-1 to TRBJ2-3, with D maybe TRBD2 (5 bases). Germline-derived CDR1 and CDR2 are SGHRS and YFSETQ. V dropped 3 bases and J dropped 1 base, with 18 bases sitting between them. This CDR3 has 17 amino acids.

The CDR3 bases are TGTGCCAGCAGCTGGACCAGGGGACGCGTCTACGAGCAGTACTTC. It yields the protein CASSWTRGRVYEQYF. The chain links TRBV5-6 to TRBJ2-7, with D possibly matching TRBD1 (6 bases). The CDR3 sequence is 15 residues long. Germline loops: CDR1 SGHDT, CDR2 YYEEEE. The ends were cut back, 3 bases at V and 3 bases at J, with 16 bases in the middle.

As DNA, the CDR3 is TGTGCCAGCAGCTTAGCCCGATTACAGAGTGAAAAACTGTTTTTT. Encoded protein: CASSLARLQSEKLFF. The chain couples TRBV11-2 to TRBJ1-4, with D unresolved. Trimming removed 1 base at V and 7 bases at J, with 13 bases between. The CDR3 runs to 15 residues. Germline V gene data show CDR1 as SGHAT and CDR2 as FQNNGV.

CDR3 DNA sequence: TGTGCCAGCAGCCCCAGGGACAGGGGGAACACTGAAGCTTTCTTT. Translating it yields CASSPRDRGNTEAFF. This sequence joins TRBV5-4 and TRBJ1-1, with TRBD1 matching 10 bases. The CDR3 is 15 amino acids. Trimming at V came to 4 bases and at J to 1 base, leaving 4 bases not matched to a gene. Germline loops: CDR1 SGHNT, CDR2 YYREEE (reference sequence).

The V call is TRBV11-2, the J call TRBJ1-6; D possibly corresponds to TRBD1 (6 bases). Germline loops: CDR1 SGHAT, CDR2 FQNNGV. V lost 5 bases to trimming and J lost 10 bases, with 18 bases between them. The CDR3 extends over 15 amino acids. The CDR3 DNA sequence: TGTGCCAGCAGCCCCACAGGGTTCGAGAGCTCACCCCTCCACTTT. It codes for CASSPTGFESSPLHF.

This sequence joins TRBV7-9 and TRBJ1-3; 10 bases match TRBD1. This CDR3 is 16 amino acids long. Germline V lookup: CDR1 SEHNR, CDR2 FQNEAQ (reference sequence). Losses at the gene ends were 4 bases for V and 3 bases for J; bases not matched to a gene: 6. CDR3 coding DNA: TGTGCCAGCAGCTCCCCAGGGACAGGGGTTGGAAACACCATATATTTT. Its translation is CASSSPGTGVGNTIYF. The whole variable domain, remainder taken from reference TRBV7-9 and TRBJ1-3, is DTGVSQNPRHKITKRGQNVTFRCDPISEHNRLYWYRQTLGQGPEFLTYFQNEAQLEKSRLLSDRFSAERPKGSFSTLEIQRTEQGDSAMYLCASSSPGTGVGNTIYFGEGSWLTVV.

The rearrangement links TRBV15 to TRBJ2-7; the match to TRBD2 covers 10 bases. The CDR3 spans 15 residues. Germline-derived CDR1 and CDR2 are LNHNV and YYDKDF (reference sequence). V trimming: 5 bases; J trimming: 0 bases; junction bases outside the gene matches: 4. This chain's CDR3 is CATSPGTSVSYEQYF. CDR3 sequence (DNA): TGTGCCACCAGCCCCGGGACTAGCGTCTCCTACGAGCAGTACTTC.

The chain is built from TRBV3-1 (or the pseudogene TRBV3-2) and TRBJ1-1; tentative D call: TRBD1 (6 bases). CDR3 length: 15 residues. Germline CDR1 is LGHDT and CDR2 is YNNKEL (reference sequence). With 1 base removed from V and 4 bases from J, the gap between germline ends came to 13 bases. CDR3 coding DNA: TGTGCCAGCAGCCAAGGTGGACAGATGGGCACTGAAGCTTTCTTT. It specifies CASSQGGQMGTEAFF.

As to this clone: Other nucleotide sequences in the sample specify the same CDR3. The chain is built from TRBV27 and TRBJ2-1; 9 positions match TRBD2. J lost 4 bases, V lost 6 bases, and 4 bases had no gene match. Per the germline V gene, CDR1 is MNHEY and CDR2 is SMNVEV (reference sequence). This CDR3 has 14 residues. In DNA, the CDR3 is TGTGCCAGCAGCTTAGCGGGGGAGTACAATGAGCAGTTCTTC. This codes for CASSLAGEYNEQFF.

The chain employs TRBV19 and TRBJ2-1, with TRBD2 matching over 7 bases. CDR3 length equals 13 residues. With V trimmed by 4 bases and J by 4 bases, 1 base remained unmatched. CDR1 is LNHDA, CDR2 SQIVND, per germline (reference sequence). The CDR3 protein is CASSRGLYNEQFF. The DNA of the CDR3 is TGTGCCAGTAGTAGGGGACTATACAATGAGCAGTTCTTC.

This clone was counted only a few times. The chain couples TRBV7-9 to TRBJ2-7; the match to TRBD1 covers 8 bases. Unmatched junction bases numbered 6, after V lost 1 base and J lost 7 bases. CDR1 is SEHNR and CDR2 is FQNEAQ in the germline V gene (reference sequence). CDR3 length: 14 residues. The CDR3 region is CASSLVTGAGEQYF. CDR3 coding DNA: TGTGCCAGCAGCTTAGTGACAGGGGCCGGAGAGCAGTACTTC.

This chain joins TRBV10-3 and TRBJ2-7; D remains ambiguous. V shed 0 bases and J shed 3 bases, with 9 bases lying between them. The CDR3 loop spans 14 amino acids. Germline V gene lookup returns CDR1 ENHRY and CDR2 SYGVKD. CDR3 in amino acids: CAISESAGRYEQYF. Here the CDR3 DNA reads TGTGCCATCAGTGAGTCGGCAGGTCGCTACGAGCAGTACTTC.

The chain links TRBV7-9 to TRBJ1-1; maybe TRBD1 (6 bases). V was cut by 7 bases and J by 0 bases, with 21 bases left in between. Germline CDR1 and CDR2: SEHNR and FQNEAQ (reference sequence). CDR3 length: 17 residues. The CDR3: CASTPYRDTLLNTEAFF. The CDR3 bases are TGTGCCAGCACCCCTTACCGGGACACCCTCCTGAACACTGAAGCTTTCTTT.

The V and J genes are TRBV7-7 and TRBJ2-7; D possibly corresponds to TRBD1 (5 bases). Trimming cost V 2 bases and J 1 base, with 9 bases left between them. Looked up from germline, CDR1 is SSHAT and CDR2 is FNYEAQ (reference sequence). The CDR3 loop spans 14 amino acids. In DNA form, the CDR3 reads TGTGCCAGCAGCTTAAGTACAGGTTCCTACGAGCAGTACTTC. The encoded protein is CASSLSTGSYEQYF.

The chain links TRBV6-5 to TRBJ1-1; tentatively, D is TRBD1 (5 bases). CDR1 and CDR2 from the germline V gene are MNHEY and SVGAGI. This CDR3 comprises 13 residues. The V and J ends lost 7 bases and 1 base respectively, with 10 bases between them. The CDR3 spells CASKHGQNTEAFF. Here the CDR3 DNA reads TGTGCCAGCAAACATGGACAGAACACTGAAGCTTTCTTT.

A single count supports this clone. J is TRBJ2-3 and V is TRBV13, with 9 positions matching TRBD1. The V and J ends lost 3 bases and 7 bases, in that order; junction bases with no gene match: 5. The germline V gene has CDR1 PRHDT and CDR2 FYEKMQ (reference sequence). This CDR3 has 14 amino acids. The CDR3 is CASSLGTGKNTQYF. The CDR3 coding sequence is TGTGCCAGCAGCTTGGGGACAGGGAAAAATACGCAGTATTTT.

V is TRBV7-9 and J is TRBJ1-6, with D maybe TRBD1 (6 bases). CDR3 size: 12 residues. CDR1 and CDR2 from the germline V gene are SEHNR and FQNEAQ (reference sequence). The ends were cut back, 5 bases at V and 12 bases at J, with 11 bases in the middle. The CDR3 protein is CASSPQGQPLHF. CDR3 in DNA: TGTGCCAGCAGCCCACAGGGCCAACCCCTCCACTTT.

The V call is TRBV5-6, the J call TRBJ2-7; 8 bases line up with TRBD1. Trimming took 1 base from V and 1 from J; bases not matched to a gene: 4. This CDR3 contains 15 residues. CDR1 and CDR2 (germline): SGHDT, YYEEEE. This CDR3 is CASSLSWTGSYEQYF. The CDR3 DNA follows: TGTGCCAGCAGCTTGAGTTGGACAGGGTCCTACGAGCAGTACTTC.

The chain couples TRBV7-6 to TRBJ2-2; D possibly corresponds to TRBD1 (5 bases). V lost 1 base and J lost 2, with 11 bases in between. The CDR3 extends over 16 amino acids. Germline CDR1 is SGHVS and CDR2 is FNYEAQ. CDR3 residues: CASSLGGQGNTGELFF. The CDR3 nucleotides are TGTGCCAGCAGCTTAGGTGGCCAGGGAAACACCGGGGAGCTGTTTTTT.

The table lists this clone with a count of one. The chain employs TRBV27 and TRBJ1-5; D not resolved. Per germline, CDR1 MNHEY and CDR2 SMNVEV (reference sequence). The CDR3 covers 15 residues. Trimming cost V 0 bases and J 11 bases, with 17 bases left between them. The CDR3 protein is CASSLSGSGKGTQHF. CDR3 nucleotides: TGTGCCAGCAGTTTATCAGGGAGCGGGAAAGGGACCCAGCATTTT.

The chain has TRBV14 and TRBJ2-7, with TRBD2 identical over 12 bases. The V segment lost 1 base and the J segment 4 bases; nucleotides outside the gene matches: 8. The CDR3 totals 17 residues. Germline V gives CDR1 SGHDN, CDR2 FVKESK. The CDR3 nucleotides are TGTGCCAGCAGCCAAGTGGTAACTAGCGGGAGGAAATACGAGCAGTACTTC. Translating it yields CASSQVVTSGRKYEQYF.

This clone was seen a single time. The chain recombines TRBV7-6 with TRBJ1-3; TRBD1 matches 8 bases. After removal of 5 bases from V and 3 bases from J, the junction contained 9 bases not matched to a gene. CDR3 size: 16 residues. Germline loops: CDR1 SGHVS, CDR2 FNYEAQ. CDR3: CASSLQGQGGGNTIYF. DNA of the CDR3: TGTGCCAGCAGCCTACAAGGACAGGGAGGTGGAAACACCATATATTTT. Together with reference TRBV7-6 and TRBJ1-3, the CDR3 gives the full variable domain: GAGVSQSPRYKVTKRGQDVALRCDPISGHVSLYWYRQALGQGPEFLTYFNYEAQQDKSGLPNDRFSAERPEGSISTLTIQRTEQRDSAMYRCASSLQGQGGGNTIYFGEGSWLTVV.

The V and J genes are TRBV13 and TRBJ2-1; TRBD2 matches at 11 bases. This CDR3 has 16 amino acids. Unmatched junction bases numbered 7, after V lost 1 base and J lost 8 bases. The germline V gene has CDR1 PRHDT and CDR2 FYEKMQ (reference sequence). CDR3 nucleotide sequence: TGTGCCAGCAGCTTAGCTCGTAGCGGGGGGGCTGATGAGCAGTTCTTC. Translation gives CASSLARSGGADEQFF.

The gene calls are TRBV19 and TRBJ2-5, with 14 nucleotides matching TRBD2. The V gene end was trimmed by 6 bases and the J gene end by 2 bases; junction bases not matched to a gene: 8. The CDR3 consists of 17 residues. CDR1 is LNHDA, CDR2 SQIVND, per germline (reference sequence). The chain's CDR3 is CASRTSGGGRGQETQYF. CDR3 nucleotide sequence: TGTGCCAGTAGGACTAGCGGGGGGGGGAGGGGACAAGAGACCCAGTACTTC.

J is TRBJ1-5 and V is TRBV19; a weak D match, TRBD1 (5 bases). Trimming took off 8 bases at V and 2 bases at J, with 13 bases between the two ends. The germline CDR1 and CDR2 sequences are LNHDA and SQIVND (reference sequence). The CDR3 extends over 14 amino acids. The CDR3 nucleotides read TGTGCCAGTGGGACTTCCTTAGGCAATCAGCCCCAGCATTTT. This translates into CASGTSLGNQPQHF.